Listed below are T cell receptor beta chains from one sample, sequenced in a study of blood T cell repertoires in COVID-19. Sequencing was performed with immunoSEQ multiplex PCR; in TCRdb, only in-frame clones are kept and a portion is missing. The sample lists roughly 140,000 clones, roughly 80% occurring once. The specimen was peripheral blood. The receptors originated from a human donor in a cohort sampled during active COVID-19. The CDR3 runs from the conserved cysteine through the conserved F or W. A D gene is named only where the DNA matches it firmly. For some rows the clone size is stated as once, few or many, or as a class when expanded; others skip it.

>-|-|TRBV19|14|TRBJ2-3
CASMGTAYTDTQYF
TGTGCCAGTATGGGGACTGCTTACACAGATACGCAGTATTTT
>-|TRBD2|TRBV5-4|14|TRBJ2-3
CASSEVAGGDTQYF
TGTGCCAGCAGCGAGGTAGCGGGGGGAGATACGCAGTATTTT
>once|-|TRBV9|15|TRBJ2-6
CASSVQGRGANVLTF
TGTGCCAGCAGCGTCCAGGGCCGCGGGGCCAACGTCCTGACTTTC
>-|TRBD1|TRBV18|15|TRBJ1-4
CASSPDRLPNEKLFF
TGTGCCAGCTCACCGGACAGGCTTCCTAATGAAAAACTGTTTTTT
>-|-|TRBV7-8|18|TRBJ2-6
CASSFQTVGWSGANVLTF
TGTGCCAGCAGCTTCCAGACTGTCGGGTGGAGTGGGGCCAACGTCCTGACTTTC
>-|-|TRBV5-1|14|TRBJ2-2
CASSLEGGAGELFF
TGCGCCAGCAGCTTGGAAGGCGGGGCCGGGGAGCTGTTTTTT
>-|TRBD1|TRBV6-1|15|TRBJ2-3
CASSDEGASTNTQYF
TGTGCCAGCAGTGACGAGGGGGCAAGCACAAATACGCAGTATTTT
>-|TRBD2|TRBV3-1/TRBV3-2|16|TRBJ2-7
CASSPLAGQVPGEQYF
TGTGCCAGCAGCCCTCTAGCGGGGCAGGTCCCTGGGGAGCAGTACTTC
>-|TRBD1|TRBV5-1|13|TRBJ2-7
CASSWDREYEQYF
TGCGCCAGCAGCTGGGACAGGGAGTACGAGCAGTACTTC
>-|-|TRBV10-2|12|TRBJ2-7
CASRTPGSEQYF
TGCGCCAGCAGGACCCCGGGGAGCGAGCAGTACTTC
>-|TRBD2|TRBV7-2|16|TRBJ2-5
CASSSNGGGAGETQYF
TGTGCCAGCAGTTCCAATGGCGGGGGGGCTGGGGAGACCCAGTACTTC
>-|-|TRBV28|14|TRBJ1-2
CASSLLRVDYGYTF
TGTGCCAGCAGTTTACTGAGGGTGGACTATGGCTACACCTTC
>-|TRBD2|TRBV11-3|14|TRBJ2-1
CASSKSGVGNEQFF
TGTGCCAGCAGCAAGAGCGGGGTGGGCAATGAGCAGTTCTTC
>-|-|TRBV3-1/TRBV3-2|15|TRBJ2-5
CASSEGGGMGETQYF
TGTGCCAGCAGCGAAGGGGGGGGCATGGGAGAGACCCAGTACTTC
>-|TRBD1|TRBV19|14|TRBJ1-1
CASSIGDRGTEAFF
TGTGCCAGTAGTATCGGAGACAGGGGAACTGAAGCTTTCTTT
>-|TRBD1|TRBV29-1|14|TRBJ2-7
CSVDAGQGGYEQYF
TGCAGCGTTGATGCGGGACAGGGGGGCTACGAGCAGTACTTC
>-|-|TRBV6-1|13|TRBJ2-7
CASSESVSYEQYF
TGTGCCAGCAGTGAATCCGTCTCCTACGAGCAGTACTTC
>-|TRBD1|TRBV7-2|14|TRBJ1-4
CASSKDRVNEKLFF
TGTGCCAGCAGCAAGGACAGGGTGAATGAAAAACTGTTTTTT
>-|-|TRBV7-9|13|TRBJ1-5
CASSTPGGQPQHF
TGTGCCAGCAGCACCCCCGGAGGTCAGCCCCAGCATTTT
>once|TRBD1|TRBV5-8|14|TRBJ1-1
CASSLRDRATEAFF
TGTGCCAGCAGCTTGAGAGACAGGGCGACTGAAGCTTTCTTT
>-|TRBD1|TRBV28|15|TRBJ1-5
CASSPRTGGAQPQHF
TGTGCCAGCAGTCCACGGACAGGGGGGGCTCAGCCCCAGCATTTT
>-|-|TRBV19|13|TRBJ1-1
CASSEMVNTEAFF
TGTGCCAGTAGTGAGATGGTGAACACTGAAGCTTTCTTT
>-|-|TRBV25-1|14|TRBJ2-2
CASSGSLAQGELFF
TGTGCCAGCAGTGGGTCTCTGGCCCAGGGGGAGCTGTTTTTT
>-|TRBD1|TRBV28|13|TRBJ1-6
CASDRGRNSPLHF
TGTGCCAGTGACAGGGGTCGTAATTCACCCCTCCACTTT
>-|TRBD1|TRBV7-2|15|TRBJ1-5
CASSPDRGGNQPQHF
TGTGCCAGCAGCCCGGACAGGGGGGGCAATCAGCCCCAGCATTTT
>-|-|TRBV27|17|TRBJ1-2
CASSSSPPLGRAYGYTF
TGTGCCAGCAGTTCCTCCCCCCCCTTAGGGCGGGCCTATGGCTACACCTTC
>-|-|TRBV18|16|TRBJ1-2
CASSLQARGLNYGYTF
TGTGCCAGCTCACTACAGGCTCGAGGCCTTAACTATGGCTACACCTTC
>-|-|TRBV19|13|TRBJ2-7
CATLLGQSYEQYF
TGTGCCACCCTCCTCGGACAGTCCTACGAGCAGTACTTC
>once|-|TRBV28|14|TRBJ1-1
CASSLRSPDTEAFF
TGTGCCAGCAGTTTACGGAGTCCCGACACTGAAGCTTTCTTT
>-|TRBD2|TRBV10-3|11|TRBJ2-7
CAISGGGEQYF
TGTGCCATCAGTGGGGGGGGCGAGCAGTACTTC
>once|-|TRBV5-1|14|TRBJ2-2
CASSLGLNTGELFF
TGCGCCAGCAGCCTTGGACTGAACACCGGGGAGCTGTTTTTT
>-|-|TRBV7-9|15|TRBJ1-1
CASALSLGVNTEAFF
TGTGCCAGCGCCCTATCGTTAGGGGTGAACACTGAAGCTTTCTTT
>-|-|TRBV6-1|13|TRBJ2-3
CASSELRGGTQYF
TGTGCCAGCAGTGAACTCAGGGGCGGTACGCAGTATTTT
>-|-|TRBV5-8|14|TRBJ1-5
CASSFRDNVRAQHF
TGTGCCAGCAGCTTCCGGGACAACGTAAGGGCCCAGCATTTT
>few|TRBD1|TRBV5-1|16|TRBJ2-3
CASSLALRQGPDTQYF
TGCGCCAGCAGCTTGGCTCTCAGACAGGGGCCAGATACGCAGTATTTT
>once|-|TRBV27|13|TRBJ1-1
CASSSGSRGRAFF
TGTGCCAGCAGTTCTGGCTCCCGAGGGAGAGCTTTCTTT
>-|TRBD1|TRBV19|14|TRBJ1-5
CASRETGENQPQHF
TGTGCCAGTCGGGAGACAGGGGAGAATCAGCCCCAGCATTTT
>-|TRBD2|TRBV5-1|17|TRBJ2-5
CASSSGLAGALQETQYF
TGCGCCAGCAGCTCCGGGCTAGCGGGGGCCCTCCAAGAGACCCAGTACTTC
>-|TRBD2|TRBV5-1|16|TRBJ2-1
CASSLSGGRSYNEQFF
TGCGCCAGCAGCTTAAGCGGGGGGCGCTCCTACAATGAGCAGTTCTTC
>-|TRBD1|TRBV18|17|TRBJ1-5
CASSPRAETGGDQPQHF
TGTGCCAGCTCACCAAGGGCGGAGACAGGGGGGGATCAGCCCCAGCATTTT
>-|-|TRBV5-5|13|TRBJ1-4
CASSGEVNEKLFF
TGTGCCAGCAGTGGGGAGGTTAATGAAAAACTGTTTTTT
>-|TRBD2|TRBV7-2|17|TRBJ2-3
CASSLASGGARPDTQYF
TGTGCCAGCAGCTTGGCTAGCGGGGGGGCCCGGCCAGATACGCAGTATTTT
>-|TRBD2|TRBV4-3|15|TRBJ2-1
CASSQSGALSGEQFF
TGCGCCAGCAGCCAAAGCGGGGCATTAAGCGGTGAGCAGTTCTTC
>-|TRBD2|TRBV2|13|TRBJ2-7
CASTERLAHEQYF
TGTGCCAGCACCGAAAGACTAGCCCACGAGCAGTACTTC
>-|TRBD1|TRBV15|16|TRBJ2-5
CATSRDRTGLRETQYF
TGTGCCACCAGCAGAGACCGGACAGGGCTGAGGGAGACCCAGTACTTC
>-|-|TRBV7-3|14|TRBJ2-7
CASSFPGLWYEQYF
TGTGCCAGCAGCTTCCCGGGGTTGTGGTACGAGCAGTACTTC
>-|-|TRBV12-3/TRBV12-4|13|TRBJ1-1
CASSSREGGEAFF
TGTGCCAGCAGTTCCAGGGAAGGGGGTGAAGCTTTCTTT
>-|TRBD1|TRBV6-5|14|TRBJ1-4
CASRSGQGFAKLFF
TGTGCCAGCAGAAGCGGACAGGGATTTGCAAAACTGTTTTTT
>-|TRBD1|TRBV7-2|15|TRBJ1-5
CASSLQDRGGQPQHF
TGTGCCAGCAGCTTACAGGACAGGGGAGGGCAGCCCCAGCATTTT
>-|TRBD2|TRBV6-5|11|TRBJ2-3
CASTGGGRFYF
TGTGCCAGCACCGGGGGGGGCCGGTTTTATTTT
>-|TRBD1|TRBV13|15|TRBJ1-3
CASSLGGGTGNTIYF
TGTGCCAGCAGCTTAGGAGGGGGCACTGGAAACACCATATATTTT
>-|TRBD1|TRBV28|16|TRBJ2-2
CASSPSGTGDFGELFF
TGTGCCAGCAGTCCCTCAGGGACAGGGGATTTCGGGGAGCTGTTTTTT
>-|TRBD1|TRBV6-5|15|TRBJ1-3
CASGGTGISGNTIYF
TGTGCCAGCGGGGGGACAGGGATATCTGGAAACACCATATATTTT
>few|-|TRBV2|15|TRBJ2-6
CASTPGQSGANVLTF
TGTGCCAGCACTCCTGGACAGTCTGGGGCCAACGTCCTGACTTTC
>-|-|TRBV2|14|TRBJ1-2
CASSGGTAGRGYTF
TGTGCCAGCAGTGGGGGCACTGCCGGTCGTGGCTACACCTTC
>once|TRBD1|TRBV7-2|12|TRBJ1-1
CASSLTGAEAFF
TGTGCCAGCAGCCTTACAGGGGCTGAAGCTTTCTTT
>-|-|TRBV5-6|14|TRBJ1-4
CASSLDSRNEKLFF
TGTGCCAGCAGCTTGGACAGCCGTAATGAAAAACTGTTTTTT
>-|-|TRBV30|14|TRBJ1-6
CAWSVSSYNSPLHF
TGTGCCTGGAGTGTATCGAGCTATAATTCACCCCTCCACTTT
>-|TRBD1|TRBV6-5|12|TRBJ2-2
CASRDRAGELFF
TGTGCCAGCAGGGACAGGGCCGGGGAGCTGTTTTTT